This entry describes one TCR beta chain. This clonotype has just a few counts. It lacks a known antigen. No much larger clonotype is one base removed from it; base qualities were not supplied. The data were obtained in a study of identical twins (dated by TCRdb to the mid-2010s). Notes on the research overall: To test whether fetal clonotypes persist, this study deep-sequenced TCR alpha and beta repertoires from monozygotic twins, from unrelated adults of various ages, and from cord blood. To rule out contamination, replicate twin experiments were performed at different times with different library preparation protocols. Results the study describes overall, beyond this receptor: In beta out-of-frame sequences, excess twin sharing was weaker, because having fewer shared sequences lowered the signal-to-noise ratio. Conclusions relied on cross-sectional statistical analysis, since the same donors could not be followed over many years. Zero-insertion analyses could be partly confounded by invariant T cells such as MAIT and iNKT, though diverse VJ usage argued against such confounding for most clonotypes. Compared with coincidental sharing between unrelated individuals, an excess of low generation-probability sequences was observed among out-of-frame TCR alpha sequences shared between twins. Abundant cord blood beta clonotypes had fewer insertions, young adult naive repertoires showed a similar but weaker trend, and memory repertoires showed no such trend. Recombination models systematically underestimated out-of-frame TCR alpha sharing in monozygotic twins but agreed with sharing between unrelated individuals.

The library was produced with 5' RACE. TCRdb records Illumina HiSeq 2000 as the sequencer. Template switching introduced a universal primer binding site; the final cDNA contained a unique molecular identifier, enabling accurate counting of TCR cDNA molecules. Specific primers in the conserved constant-segment region were used to synthesize first-strand cDNA for TCR alpha and beta chains. To control for contamination, each cDNA library was double barcoded with a SMART-Mk sample barcode plus Illumina barcodes. Two successive PCR steps introduced TruSeq adapter sequences along with Illumina sample barcodes. The Illumina HiSeq platform was used with custom primers to sequence TCR alpha and beta cDNA libraries. Per the source publication's procedure: Raw reads were processed with MiGEC to extract unique molecular identifiers, and MiXCR was used to determine CDR3 positions. Recombination models were inferred per individual with the repgenHMM and IGoR tools using an EM algorithm. The analysis of shared clonotypes was done with the tcR package in R, with sharing normalized by the product of cloneset sizes. To study raw recombination free of thymic and clonal selection effects, out-of-frame nonproductive sequences were analyzed. TCRdb reworked the public reads: Q25 trimming with fastp, MiXCR clone assembly, productive beta chains retained. Every distinct CDR3 protein forms one entry, paired with its most common genes and DNA. In this record, the V and J calls reflect TCRdb's handling and not the investigators' own analysis. The sample table lists 1,800,000 or so distinct CDR3 sequences, around 29% of them with a count of one. In total, the top ten clones hold around 0.25% of the sample.

The germline V gene (reference sequence) specifies DFQATT as CDR1 and SNEGSKA as CDR2. V is pared back by 0 bases and J by 8 bases, with 8 bases lying between the germline termini. The CDR3 starts with the cysteine, ends with the phenylalanine, and has 11 residues. The only DNA kept is the CDR3, 33 bases in frame from the first base. Every donor in the study was a healthy Caucasian. The chain couples TRBV20-1 to TRBJ2-7; no confident D gene assignment can be made. This clonotype was obtained from a newborn girl in good health. Sequencing was carried out using cord blood. The CDR3 region reads CSARDLRKQYF. At the DNA level, the sequence is TGCAGTGCTAGAGATCTACGGAAGCAGTACTTC.